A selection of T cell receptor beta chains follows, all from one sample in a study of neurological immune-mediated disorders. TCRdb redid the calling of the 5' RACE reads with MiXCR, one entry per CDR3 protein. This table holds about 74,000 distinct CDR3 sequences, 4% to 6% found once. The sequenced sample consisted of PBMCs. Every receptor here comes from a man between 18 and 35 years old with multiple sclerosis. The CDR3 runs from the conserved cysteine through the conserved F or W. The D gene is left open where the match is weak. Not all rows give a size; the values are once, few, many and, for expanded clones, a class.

cdr3_nt: TGTGCCAGCAGCTTAGGACAGGTCTCCTACGAGCAGTACTTC
cdr3_aa: CASSLGQVSYEQYF
d_call: -
clone_size: many
v_call: TRBV7-2
j_call: TRBJ2-7
cdr3_length: 14

cdr3_nt: TGCAGTGCTAGAGACCTAGCGCGCTTGAGGGAGCAGTTCTTC
cdr3_aa: CSARDLARLREQFF
d_call: -
clone_size: many
v_call: TRBV20-1
j_call: TRBJ2-1
cdr3_length: 14

cdr3_nt: TGTGCCAGCAGCGCCGGGACAGGGCTAGCTAACTATGGCTACACCTTC
cdr3_aa: CASSAGTGLANYGYTF
d_call: TRBD1
clone_size: many
v_call: TRBV9
j_call: TRBJ1-2
cdr3_length: 16

cdr3_nt: TGCAGTGCCCCGAAGCTCACTGAAGCTTTCTTT
cdr3_aa: CSAPKLTEAFF
d_call: -
clone_size: many
v_call: TRBV20-1
j_call: TRBJ1-1
cdr3_length: 11

cdr3_nt: TGCAGTGCTCCCCGGACTAGCGGGGGACGCGAGCAGTTCTTC
cdr3_aa: CSAPRTSGGREQFF
d_call: TRBD2
clone_size: many
v_call: TRBV20-1
j_call: TRBJ2-1
cdr3_length: 14

cdr3_nt: TGTGCCAGCAGCTTAGACTGGACCCGACCGCAGTTCTTC
cdr3_aa: CASSLDWTRPQFF
d_call: -
clone_size: many
v_call: TRBV7-8
j_call: TRBJ2-1
cdr3_length: 13

cdr3_nt: TGCAGTGCTAGGACAGGTGGCTACACCTTC
cdr3_aa: CSARTGGYTF
d_call: -
clone_size: many
v_call: TRBV20-1
j_call: TRBJ1-2
cdr3_length: 10

cdr3_nt: TGTGCCAGCAGTGAAAATGGCGGACAGCCCTTCTTC
cdr3_aa: CASSENGGQPFF
d_call: -
clone_size: few
v_call: TRBV25-1
j_call: TRBJ2-1
cdr3_length: 12

cdr3_nt: TGTGCCAGCACCTTGGGAGGGGTTAACTATGGCTACACCTTC
cdr3_aa: CASTLGGVNYGYTF
d_call: -
clone_size: many
v_call: TRBV7-2
j_call: TRBJ1-2
cdr3_length: 14

cdr3_nt: TGCGCCAGCAGCCCCGGGACTAGCCTCGAGCAGTACTTC
cdr3_aa: CASSPGTSLEQYF
d_call: TRBD2
clone_size: many
v_call: TRBV5-1
j_call: TRBJ2-7
cdr3_length: 13

cdr3_nt: TGTGCCAGCAGCCCATCTAGCGGGGGGAACCTAGCCAAAAACATTCAGTACTTC
cdr3_aa: CASSPSSGGNLAKNIQYF
d_call: TRBD2
clone_size: few
v_call: TRBV7-8
j_call: TRBJ2-4
cdr3_length: 18

cdr3_nt: TGTGCCAGCAGCTTCTCACCTGGGACGGCGAGCTACGAGCAGTACTTC
cdr3_aa: CASSFSPGTASYEQYF
d_call: -
clone_size: many
v_call: TRBV5-6
j_call: TRBJ2-7
cdr3_length: 16

cdr3_nt: TGTGCCACCAGGAAGGGGGTGGGTGACACCGGGGAGCTGTTTTTT
cdr3_aa: CATRKGVGDTGELFF
d_call: -
clone_size: many
v_call: TRBV7-3
j_call: TRBJ2-2
cdr3_length: 15

cdr3_nt: TGCAGCGTTGGCGGGGGGTTAGGGGACACTGAAGCTTTCTTT
cdr3_aa: CSVGGGLGDTEAFF
d_call: -
clone_size: many
v_call: TRBV29-1
j_call: TRBJ1-1
cdr3_length: 14

cdr3_nt: TGTGCCAGCAGCTTAACAGGTCAGAACACTGAAGCTTTCTTT
cdr3_aa: CASSLTGQNTEAFF
d_call: -
clone_size: many
v_call: TRBV7-2
j_call: TRBJ1-1
cdr3_length: 14

cdr3_nt: TGTGCCAGCAGCGTTCATTCCGGGGAGCTGTTTTTT
cdr3_aa: CASSVHSGELFF
d_call: -
clone_size: many
v_call: TRBV9
j_call: TRBJ2-2
cdr3_length: 12

cdr3_nt: TGTGCCACCCTGGAGGAGTTCACAGATACGCAGTATTTT
cdr3_aa: CATLEEFTDTQYF
d_call: -
clone_size: many
v_call: TRBV19
j_call: TRBJ2-3
cdr3_length: 13

cdr3_nt: TGTGCCAGCAGCTTAGCGCGGGAAGAGGGGCTCTACGAGCAGTACTTC
cdr3_aa: CASSLAREEGLYEQYF
d_call: -
clone_size: -
v_call: TRBV7-9
j_call: TRBJ2-7
cdr3_length: 16

cdr3_nt: TGTGCCAGCAGCTTAGATCAGGGACAGGGCACATGGATAGCGCAGTATTTT
cdr3_aa: CASSLDQGQGTWIAQYF
d_call: TRBD1
clone_size: many
v_call: TRBV11-2
j_call: TRBJ2-3
cdr3_length: 17

cdr3_nt: TGTGCCAGCAGCCGGGTCCTCAAAAACATTCAGTACTTC
cdr3_aa: CASSRVLKNIQYF
d_call: -
clone_size: many
v_call: TRBV6-2/TRBV6-3
j_call: TRBJ2-4
cdr3_length: 13

cdr3_nt: TGTGCCAGCAGCTTAGGAATGGCTCCGGGATATGGCTACACCTTC
cdr3_aa: CASSLGMAPGYGYTF
d_call: -
clone_size: many
v_call: TRBV7-2
j_call: TRBJ1-2
cdr3_length: 15

cdr3_nt: TGCAGTGCTAGCGTCGGGGTGGGATATCAGCCCCAGCATTTT
cdr3_aa: CSASVGVGYQPQHF
d_call: -
clone_size: many
v_call: TRBV20-1
j_call: TRBJ1-5
cdr3_length: 14

cdr3_nt: TGTGCCAGCAGTGGGAGAGACCGGGACAGCGCTAACTATGGCTACACCTTC
cdr3_aa: CASSGRDRDSANYGYTF
d_call: TRBD1
clone_size: many
v_call: TRBV9
j_call: TRBJ1-2
cdr3_length: 17

cdr3_nt: TGTGCCATCAGTGATGGGCTCACAGATACGCAGTATTTT
cdr3_aa: CAISDGLTDTQYF
d_call: -
clone_size: many
v_call: TRBV10-3
j_call: TRBJ2-3
cdr3_length: 13

cdr3_nt: TGCAGTGCTGAGAATCCCCTAGCTCCGGCTGAGCAGTTCTTC
cdr3_aa: CSAENPLAPAEQFF
d_call: -
clone_size: many
v_call: TRBV20-1
j_call: TRBJ2-1
cdr3_length: 14

cdr3_nt: TGCAGCGTCGGGACTAGCGGGATGGGGGAGCAGTACTTC
cdr3_aa: CSVGTSGMGEQYF
d_call: TRBD2
clone_size: many
v_call: TRBV29-1
j_call: TRBJ2-7
cdr3_length: 13

cdr3_nt: TGTGCCAGCACACCTCCGTGCTCCTACGAGCAGTACTTC
cdr3_aa: CASTPPCSYEQYF
d_call: -
clone_size: -
v_call: TRBV28
j_call: TRBJ2-7
cdr3_length: 13

cdr3_nt: TGTGCCAGCAGCTTAGCTCGGGACGGAATATTT
cdr3_aa: CASSLARDGIF
d_call: -
clone_size: many
v_call: TRBV7-2
j_call: TRBJ1-1
cdr3_length: 11

cdr3_nt: TGTGCCAGCAGCTTACAACAGGGGTTTGGGGAGACCCAGTACTTC
cdr3_aa: CASSLQQGFGETQYF
d_call: TRBD1
clone_size: many
v_call: TRBV7-7
j_call: TRBJ2-5
cdr3_length: 15

cdr3_nt: TGTGCCAGCAGCTCGAGGGCTTCAGGAGGCACTGAAGCTTTCTTT
cdr3_aa: CASSSRASGGTEAFF
d_call: -
clone_size: many
v_call: TRBV7-6
j_call: TRBJ1-1
cdr3_length: 15

cdr3_nt: TGCAGTGCTAGAGTCATACTACAGGGGGCTCATTTTACTGAAGCTTTCTTT
cdr3_aa: CSARVILQGAHFTEAFF
d_call: TRBD1
clone_size: many
v_call: TRBV20-1
j_call: TRBJ1-1
cdr3_length: 17

cdr3_nt: TGCGCCAGCAGCTCCGGGGACTATAATTCACCCCTCCACTTT
cdr3_aa: CASSSGDYNSPLHF
d_call: -
clone_size: many
v_call: TRBV5-1
j_call: TRBJ1-6
cdr3_length: 14

cdr3_nt: TGCAGCGTTGAAGCCCACAGCACAGATACGCAGTATTTT
cdr3_aa: CSVEAHSTDTQYF
d_call: -
clone_size: -
v_call: TRBV29-1
j_call: TRBJ2-3
cdr3_length: 13

cdr3_nt: TGTGCCAGCAGAGATTGGGGGCCCCTCCACTTT
cdr3_aa: CASRDWGPLHF
d_call: -
clone_size: -
v_call: TRBV7-3
j_call: TRBJ1-6
cdr3_length: 11

cdr3_nt: TGTGCCAGCAGCTTGGACGGCGGCTATGGCTACACCTTC
cdr3_aa: CASSLDGGYGYTF
d_call: -
clone_size: many
v_call: TRBV5-6
j_call: TRBJ1-2
cdr3_length: 13

cdr3_nt: TGTGCCAGCGCAATGGGACCCGGGGAGCTGTTTTTT
cdr3_aa: CASAMGPGELFF
d_call: -
clone_size: many
v_call: TRBV7-3
j_call: TRBJ2-2
cdr3_length: 12

cdr3_nt: TGTGCCAGCAGCCCGGGGGGCCGGGGCAATCAGCCCCAGCATTTT
cdr3_aa: CASSPGGRGNQPQHF
d_call: -
clone_size: many
v_call: TRBV5-6
j_call: TRBJ1-5
cdr3_length: 15

cdr3_nt: TGTGCCAGCAGCTTAGGAGCGAACACCGGGGAGCTGTTTTTT
cdr3_aa: CASSLGANTGELFF
d_call: -
clone_size: many
v_call: TRBV7-3
j_call: TRBJ2-2
cdr3_length: 14

cdr3_nt: TGTGCCAGCAGCTTATTGGCTGGGGCTGAGAATGAGCAGTTCTTC
cdr3_aa: CASSLLAGAENEQFF
d_call: -
clone_size: many
v_call: TRBV5-5
j_call: TRBJ2-1
cdr3_length: 15

cdr3_nt: TGTGCCAGCACCACCCGGGCGGGGACGGAAGAGACCCAGTACTTC
cdr3_aa: CASTTRAGTEETQYF
d_call: -
clone_size: many
v_call: TRBV9
j_call: TRBJ2-5
cdr3_length: 15

cdr3_nt: TGTGCCAGCTCCTTACAGGGGGAATACAATGAGCAGTTCTTC
cdr3_aa: CASSLQGEYNEQFF
d_call: TRBD1
clone_size: many
v_call: TRBV7-2
j_call: TRBJ2-1
cdr3_length: 14

cdr3_nt: TGTGCCAGCAGCCTAAGGACTAGCAGCTACAATGAGCAGTTCTTC
cdr3_aa: CASSLRTSSYNEQFF
d_call: TRBD2
clone_size: many
v_call: TRBV7-9
j_call: TRBJ2-1
cdr3_length: 15

cdr3_nt: TGTGCCAGCAGTTACTCCGGGGGCTCCTACAATGAGCAGTTCTTC
cdr3_aa: CASSYSGGSYNEQFF
d_call: -
clone_size: many
v_call: TRBV6-5
j_call: TRBJ2-1
cdr3_length: 15

cdr3_nt: TGTGCCAGCAGCGGGACAGGCTATAATTCACCCCTCCACTTT
cdr3_aa: CASSGTGYNSPLHF
d_call: TRBD1
clone_size: -
v_call: TRBV9
j_call: TRBJ1-6
cdr3_length: 14

cdr3_nt: TGTGCCAGCAGCTCCGTGTACGGGACAGGGTTCAGGGAAACCTTC
cdr3_aa: CASSSVYGTGFRETF
d_call: TRBD1
clone_size: -
v_call: TRBV5-5
j_call: TRBJ1-2
cdr3_length: 15

cdr3_nt: TGCAGTGCTAAACGTAGGGACTCCCTGGGGTATTGGGAGCAGTTCTTC
cdr3_aa: CSAKRRDSLGYWEQFF
d_call: -
clone_size: many
v_call: TRBV20-1
j_call: TRBJ2-1
cdr3_length: 16

cdr3_nt: TGTGCCAGCAGGGGGGACGGAACCTACGAGCAGTACTTC
cdr3_aa: CASRGDGTYEQYF
d_call: -
clone_size: many
v_call: TRBV27
j_call: TRBJ2-7
cdr3_length: 13

cdr3_nt: TGTGCCAGTAGCGGGAGGGGACAACGGAACACTGAAGCTTTCTTT
cdr3_aa: CASSGRGQRNTEAFF
d_call: -
clone_size: few
v_call: TRBV19
j_call: TRBJ1-1
cdr3_length: 15

cdr3_nt: TGTGCCAGCAGCCTGTTAGGGGTGCAGTACTTC
cdr3_aa: CASSLLGVQYF
d_call: -
clone_size: many
v_call: TRBV12-3/TRBV12-4
j_call: TRBJ2-7
cdr3_length: 11

cdr3_nt: TGCAGCGTTGAAGATCAGCGGTCGTACTACAATGAGCAGTTCTTC
cdr3_aa: CSVEDQRSYYNEQFF
d_call: -
clone_size: many
v_call: TRBV29-1
j_call: TRBJ2-1
cdr3_length: 15

cdr3_nt: TGTGCCACCAGCAGAGATGGGGTCCGGTTCACCGGGGAGCTGTTTTTT
cdr3_aa: CATSRDGVRFTGELFF
d_call: -
clone_size: many
v_call: TRBV15
j_call: TRBJ2-2
cdr3_length: 16

cdr3_nt: TGTGCCAGTAGAGGGGACAGGGAAAATTCACCCCTCCACTTT
cdr3_aa: CASRGDRENSPLHF
d_call: TRBD1
clone_size: many
v_call: TRBV19
j_call: TRBJ1-6
cdr3_length: 14

cdr3_nt: TGTGCCAGCACTTCAGTTGGAGGGGGTGTTAACGTCCTGACTTTC
cdr3_aa: CASTSVGGGVNVLTF
d_call: -
clone_size: few
v_call: TRBV2
j_call: TRBJ2-6
cdr3_length: 15

cdr3_nt: TGTGCCATCAGTGAGTCGTCAGTAGCCAAAAACATTCAGTACTTC
cdr3_aa: CAISESSVAKNIQYF
d_call: -
clone_size: many
v_call: TRBV10-3
j_call: TRBJ2-4
cdr3_length: 15

cdr3_nt: TGTGCCAGCAGCTCTAAGAAGGGCGGAGAGACCCAGTACTTC
cdr3_aa: CASSSKKGGETQYF
d_call: -
clone_size: few
v_call: TRBV5-4
j_call: TRBJ2-5
cdr3_length: 14

cdr3_nt: TGTGCCAGCAGTTTTTTGGGAACTAATGAAAAACTGTTTTTT
cdr3_aa: CASSFLGTNEKLFF
d_call: -
clone_size: few
v_call: TRBV27
j_call: TRBJ1-4
cdr3_length: 14